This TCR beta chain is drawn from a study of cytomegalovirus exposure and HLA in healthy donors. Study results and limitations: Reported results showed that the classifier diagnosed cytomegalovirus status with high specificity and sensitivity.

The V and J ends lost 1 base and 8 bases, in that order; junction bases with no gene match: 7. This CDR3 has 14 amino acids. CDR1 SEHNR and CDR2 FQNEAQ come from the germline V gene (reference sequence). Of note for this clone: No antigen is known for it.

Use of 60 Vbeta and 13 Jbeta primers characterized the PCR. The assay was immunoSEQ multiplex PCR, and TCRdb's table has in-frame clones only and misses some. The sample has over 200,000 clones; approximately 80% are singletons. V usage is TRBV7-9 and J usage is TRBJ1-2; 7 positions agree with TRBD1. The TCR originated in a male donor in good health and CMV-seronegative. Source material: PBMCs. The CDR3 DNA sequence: TGTGCCAGCAGCTTAGACGGGGCAGGGGGAGGCTACACCTTC. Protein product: CASSLDGAGGGYTF.